This TCR beta chain comes out of a study of blood T cell repertoires in COVID-19. Assay used: immunoSEQ multiplex PCR; TCRdb lists only in-frame clones, some missing. The sample lists more than 200,000 clones, more than 75% occurring once. The germline V gene encodes CDR1 SGHRS and CDR2 YFSETQ. The V gene lost 4 bases and the J gene lost 12 bases, with 19 bases spanning the gap. This CDR3 region has 14 residues. The chain combines TRBV5-1 with TRBJ1-4, with D possibly TRBD1 on 6 matching bases. The sequenced sample was PBMCs or T cells enriched from blood (not recorded which). The origin of this receptor is a woman in her forties or fifties who had recovered from COVID-19. CDR3 in amino acids: CASSVEVDSPELFF. Written as DNA, the CDR3 is TGCGCCAGCAGCGTGGAAGTGGACAGTCCCGAACTGTTTTTT.